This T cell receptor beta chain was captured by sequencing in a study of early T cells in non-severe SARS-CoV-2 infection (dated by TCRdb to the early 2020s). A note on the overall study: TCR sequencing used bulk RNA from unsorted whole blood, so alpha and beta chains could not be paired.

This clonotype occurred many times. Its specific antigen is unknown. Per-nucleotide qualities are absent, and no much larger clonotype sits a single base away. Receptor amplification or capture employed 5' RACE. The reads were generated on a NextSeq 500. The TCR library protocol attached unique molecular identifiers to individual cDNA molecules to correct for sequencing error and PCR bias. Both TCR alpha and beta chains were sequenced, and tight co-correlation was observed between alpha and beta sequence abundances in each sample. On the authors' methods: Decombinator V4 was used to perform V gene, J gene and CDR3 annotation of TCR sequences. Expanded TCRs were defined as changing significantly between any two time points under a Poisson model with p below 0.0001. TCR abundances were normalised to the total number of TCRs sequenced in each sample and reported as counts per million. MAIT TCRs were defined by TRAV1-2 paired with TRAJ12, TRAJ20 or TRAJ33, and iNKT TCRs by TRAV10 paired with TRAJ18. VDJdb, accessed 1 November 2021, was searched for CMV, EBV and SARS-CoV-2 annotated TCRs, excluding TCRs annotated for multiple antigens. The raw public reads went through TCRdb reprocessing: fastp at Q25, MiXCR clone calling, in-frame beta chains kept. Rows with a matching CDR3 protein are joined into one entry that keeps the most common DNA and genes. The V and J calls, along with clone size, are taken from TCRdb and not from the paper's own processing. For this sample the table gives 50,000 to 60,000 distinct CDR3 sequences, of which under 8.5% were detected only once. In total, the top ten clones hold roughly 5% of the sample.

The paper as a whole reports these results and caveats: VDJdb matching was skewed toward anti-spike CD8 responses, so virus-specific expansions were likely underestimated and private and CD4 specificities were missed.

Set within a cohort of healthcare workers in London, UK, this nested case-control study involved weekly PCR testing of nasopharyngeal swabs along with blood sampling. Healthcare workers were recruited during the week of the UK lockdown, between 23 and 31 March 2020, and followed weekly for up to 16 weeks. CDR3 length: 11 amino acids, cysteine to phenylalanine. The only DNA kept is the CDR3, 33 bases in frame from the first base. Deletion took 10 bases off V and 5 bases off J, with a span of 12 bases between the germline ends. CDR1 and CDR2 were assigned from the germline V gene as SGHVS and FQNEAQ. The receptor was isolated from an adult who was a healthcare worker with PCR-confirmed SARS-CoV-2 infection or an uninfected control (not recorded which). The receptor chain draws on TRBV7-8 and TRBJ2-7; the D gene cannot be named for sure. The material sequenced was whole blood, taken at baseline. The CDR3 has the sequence CATSYNHEQYF. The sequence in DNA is TGTGCCACGTCCTATAACCACGAGCAGTACTTC.